Given below is one TCR beta chain in context. The assay was immunoSEQ multiplex PCR, and TCRdb's table has in-frame clones only and misses some. Of 190,000 or so clones in the sample, around nine tenths were seen once. The data were taken from a study of blood T cell repertoires in COVID-19. Sample: peripheral blood. This sequence originates from a man aged 35-49 years with active or convalescent COVID-19.

Here the CDR3 DNA reads TGTGCCAGCAAAAGAGCGGACTACAATGAGCAGTTCTTC. This codes for CASKRADYNEQFF. The chain couples TRBV28 to TRBJ2-1; D is perhaps TRBD2 (5 bases). V dropped 7 bases and J dropped 3 bases, with 10 bases sitting between them. CDR3 length: 13 amino acids. The germline V gene has CDR1 MDHEN and CDR2 SYDVKM.